The source of this T cell receptor (beta chain) is a study of graft-versus-host responses after intestinal transplantation. Germline V gene lookup returns CDR1 LNHDA and CDR2 SQIVND (reference sequence). The V end was cut by 1 base, the J end by 3 bases, with 4 bases between. The CDR3 runs to 13 residues. Measured with immunoSEQ multiplex PCR; TCRdb has only the in-frame clones, and not every one. The sample records about 85,000 clones, under 85% being singletons. Remarks on this clone: Its antigen remains unidentified.

This clonotype was sampled from a human donor who received an intestinal transplant. Source: unstimulated CD8+ T cells sorted from spleen or lymph node cells, taken before intestinal transplant. The chain employs TRBV19 and TRBJ1-5; D unresolved. CDR3 sequence (DNA): TGTGCCAGTAGTATAGGGTACAATCAGCCCCAGCATTTT. The encoded protein is CASSIGYNQPQHF. Full variable domain (outside the CDR3, taken from reference TRBV19 and TRBJ1-5): DGGITQSPKYLFRKEGQNVTLSCEQNLNHDAMYWYRQDPGQGLRLIYYSQIVNDFQKGDIAEGYSVSREKKESFPLTVTSAQKNPTAFYLCASSIGYNQPQHFGDGTRLSIL.